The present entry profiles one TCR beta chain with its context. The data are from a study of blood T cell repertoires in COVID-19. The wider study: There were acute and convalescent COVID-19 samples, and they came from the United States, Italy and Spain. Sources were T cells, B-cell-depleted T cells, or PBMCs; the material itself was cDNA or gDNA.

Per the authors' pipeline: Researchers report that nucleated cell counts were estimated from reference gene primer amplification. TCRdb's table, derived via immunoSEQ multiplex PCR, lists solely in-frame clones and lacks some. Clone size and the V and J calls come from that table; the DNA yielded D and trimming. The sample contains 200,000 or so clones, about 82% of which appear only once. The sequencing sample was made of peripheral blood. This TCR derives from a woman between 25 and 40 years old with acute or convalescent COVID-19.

CDR3 region: CSALGAPRGQYF. The CDR3 region has the DNA TGCAGCGCCTTGGGGGCCCCTCGAGGGCAGTACTTC. The chain combines TRBV29-1 with TRBJ2-7; a possible D gene is TRBD1 (6 bases). The CDR3 covers 12 residues. V shed 7 bases and J shed 9 bases, with 19 bases lying between them. CDR1 and CDR2 (germline): SQVTM, ANQGSEA.